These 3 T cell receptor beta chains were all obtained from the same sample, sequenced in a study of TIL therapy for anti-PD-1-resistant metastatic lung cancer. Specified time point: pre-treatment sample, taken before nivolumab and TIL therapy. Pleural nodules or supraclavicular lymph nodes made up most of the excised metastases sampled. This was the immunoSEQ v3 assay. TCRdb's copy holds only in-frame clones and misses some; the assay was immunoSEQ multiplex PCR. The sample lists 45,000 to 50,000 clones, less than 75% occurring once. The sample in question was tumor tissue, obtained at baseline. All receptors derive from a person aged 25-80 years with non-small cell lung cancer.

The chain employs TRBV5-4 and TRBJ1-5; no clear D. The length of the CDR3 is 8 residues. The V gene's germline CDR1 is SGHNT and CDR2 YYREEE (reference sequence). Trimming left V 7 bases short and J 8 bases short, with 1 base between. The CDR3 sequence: CASEPQHF. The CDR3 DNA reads TGTGCCAGCGAGCCCCAGCATTTT.

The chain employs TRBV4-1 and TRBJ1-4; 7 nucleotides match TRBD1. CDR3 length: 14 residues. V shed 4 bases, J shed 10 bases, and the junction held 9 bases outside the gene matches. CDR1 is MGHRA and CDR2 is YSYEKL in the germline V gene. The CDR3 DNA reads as TGCGCCAGCAGCCGACTTGGACAGGAGGGAAAACTGTTTTTT. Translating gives CASSRLGQEGKLFF.

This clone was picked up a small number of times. The CDR3 is CASSRPGTNEKLFF. CDR3 sequence (DNA): TGTGCCAGTAGTAGGCCAGGGACTAATGAAAAACTGTTTTTT. The J gene is TRBJ1-4, the V gene TRBV19, with D perhaps TRBD1 (5 bases). Per germline, CDR1 LNHDA and CDR2 SQIVND (reference sequence). V lost 4 bases, J lost 2 bases, and 8 bases lay in between. The CDR3 consists of 14 residues.